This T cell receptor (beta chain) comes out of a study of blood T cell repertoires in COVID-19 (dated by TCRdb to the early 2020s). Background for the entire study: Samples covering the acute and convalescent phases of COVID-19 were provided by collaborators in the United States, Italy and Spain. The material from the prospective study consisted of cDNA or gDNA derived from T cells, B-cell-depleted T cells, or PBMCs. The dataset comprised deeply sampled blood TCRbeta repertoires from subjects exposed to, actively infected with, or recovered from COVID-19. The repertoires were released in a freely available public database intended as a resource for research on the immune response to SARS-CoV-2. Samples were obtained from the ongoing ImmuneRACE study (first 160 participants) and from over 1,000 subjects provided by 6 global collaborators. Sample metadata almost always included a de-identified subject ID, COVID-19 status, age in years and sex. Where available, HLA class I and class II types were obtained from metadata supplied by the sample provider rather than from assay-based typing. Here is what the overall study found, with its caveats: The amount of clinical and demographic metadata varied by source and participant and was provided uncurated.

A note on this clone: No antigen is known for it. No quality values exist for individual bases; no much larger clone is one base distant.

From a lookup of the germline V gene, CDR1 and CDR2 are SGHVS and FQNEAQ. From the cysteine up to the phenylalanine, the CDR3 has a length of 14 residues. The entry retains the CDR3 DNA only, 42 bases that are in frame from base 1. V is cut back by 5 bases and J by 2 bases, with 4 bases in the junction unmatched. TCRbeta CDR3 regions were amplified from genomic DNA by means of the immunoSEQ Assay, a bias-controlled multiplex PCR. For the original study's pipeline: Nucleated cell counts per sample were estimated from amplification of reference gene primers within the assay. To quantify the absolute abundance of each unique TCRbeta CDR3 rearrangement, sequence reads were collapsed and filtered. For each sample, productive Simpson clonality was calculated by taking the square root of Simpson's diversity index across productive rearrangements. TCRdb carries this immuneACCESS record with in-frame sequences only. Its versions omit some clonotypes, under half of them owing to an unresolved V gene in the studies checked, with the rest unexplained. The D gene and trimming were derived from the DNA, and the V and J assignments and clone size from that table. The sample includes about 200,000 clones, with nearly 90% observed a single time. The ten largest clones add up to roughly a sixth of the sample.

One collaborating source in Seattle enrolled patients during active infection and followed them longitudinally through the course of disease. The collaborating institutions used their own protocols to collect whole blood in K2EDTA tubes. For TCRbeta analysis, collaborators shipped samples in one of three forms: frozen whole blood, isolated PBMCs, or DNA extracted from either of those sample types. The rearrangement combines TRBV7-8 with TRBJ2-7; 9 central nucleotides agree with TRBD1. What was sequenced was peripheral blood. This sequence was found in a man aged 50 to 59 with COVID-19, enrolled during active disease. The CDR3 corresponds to CASSPGQGPYEQYF. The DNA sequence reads TGTGCCAGCAGCCCGGGACAGGGACCCTACGAGCAGTACTTC.